The rows below give T cell receptor beta chains drawn from one sample of a study of OX40 agonist ivuxolimab in advanced cancers. TCRdb's copy holds only in-frame clones and misses some; the assay was immunoSEQ multiplex PCR. Of 30,000 or so clones in the sample, approximately 86% were seen once. The sample in question was CD4+ or CD8+ T cells sorted from blood, obtained in a trial of the OX40 agonist ivuxolimab. These TCRs come from an adult with an advanced solid tumor such as melanoma, head and neck, liver or kidney cancer. Both conserved end residues are part of each CDR3. D genes are given only for firm matches. Expanded clones get a size class; other rows say once, few or many, or leave the size out.

D	size	V	J	CDR3	DNA
NA	NA	TRBV29-1	TRBJ1-4	CSVVGRGRNELFF	TGCAGCGTTGTAGGACGGGGGCGTAACGAACTGTTTTTT
NA	NA	TRBV7-9	TRBJ2-2	CASSFFLGSGAGELFF	TGTGCCAGCAGCTTTTTTCTAGGTTCGGGCGCCGGGGAGCTGTTTTTT
NA	NA	TRBV9	TRBJ2-3	CASSVERNTDTQYF	TGTGCCAGCAGCGTAGAACGGAATACAGATACGCAGTATTTT
TRBD2	NA	TRBV9	TRBJ2-1	CASSASPKREVYNEQFF	TGTGCCAGCAGCGCCTCCCCCAAGCGGGAGGTCTACAATGAGCAGTTCTTC
TRBD1	NA	TRBV27	TRBJ2-1	CASSTSSGTGIIGEQFF	TGTGCCAGCAGTACATCTTCCGGGACAGGGATCATCGGTGAGCAGTTCTTC
NA	NA	TRBV28	TRBJ2-7	CASSSTPTDSYEQYF	TGTGCCAGCAGTTCTACCCCGACTGACTCCTACGAGCAGTACTTC
NA	NA	TRBV5-4	TRBJ1-5	CASSLDGSNQPQHF	TGTGCCAGCAGCTTGGATGGGAGCAATCAGCCCCAGCATTTT
NA	NA	TRBV28	TRBJ1-6	CASTHRSYSPLHF	TGTGCCAGCACCCACAGGTCCTATTCACCCCTCCACTTT
NA	NA	TRBV19	TRBJ2-5	CASSPPGTATQYF	TGTGCCAGTAGCCCACCAGGGACCGCGACCCAGTACTTC
NA	NA	TRBV25-1	TRBJ2-7	CASSDSYEQYF	TGTGCCAGCAGTGACAGTTACGAGCAGTACTTC
NA	once	TRBV28	TRBJ2-5	CASSQYQETQYF	TGTGCCAGCAGTCAATACCAAGAGACCCAGTACTTC
NA	NA	TRBV6-5	TRBJ2-7	CASSYFGVSYEQYF	TGTGCCAGCAGTTACTTCGGGGTCTCCTACGAGCAGTACTTC
NA	NA	TRBV5-4	TRBJ1-1	CASSSVLGVNTEAFF	TGTGCCAGCAGCTCGGTCTTGGGGGTAAACACTGAAGCTTTCTTT
NA	NA	TRBV27	TRBJ2-7	CASSPDDEDPYEQYF	TGTGCCAGCAGCCCAGACGACGAGGACCCCTACGAGCAGTACTTC
NA	NA	TRBV19	TRBJ1-5	CASSIVDTPNQPQHF	TGTGCCAGTAGTATAGTCGACACCCCGAATCAGCCCCAGCATTTT
TRBD1	NA	TRBV28	TRBJ1-6	CASSRQGPDSPLHF	TGTGCCAGCAGTCGACAGGGACCCGATTCACCCCTCCACTTT
NA	NA	TRBV29-1	TRBJ2-7	CSVTTAGSSYEQYF	TGCAGCGTTACAACAGCAGGGAGCTCCTACGAGCAGTACTTC
TRBD1	NA	TRBV4-1	TRBJ2-1	CASSQDRGSYNEQFF	TGCGCCAGCAGCCAAGACAGGGGGTCTTACAATGAGCAGTTCTTC
TRBD1	NA	TRBV5-6	TRBJ2-1	CASSLGQGASALRHEQFF	TGTGCCAGCAGCTTGGGACAGGGGGCTAGCGCCCTTCGCCATGAGCAGTTCTTC
TRBD2	NA	TRBV13	TRBJ2-3	CASSNLSVRLASDTQYF	TGTGCCAGCAGCAATCTGAGCGTGAGACTAGCGTCAGATACGCAGTATTTT
NA	NA	TRBV9	TRBJ2-4	CASSAREGVNIQYF	TGTGCCAGCAGCGCGAGGGAGGGGGTAAACATTCAGTACTTC
TRBD1	once	TRBV7-9	TRBJ1-2	CASSFTGDYGYTF	TGTGCCAGCAGCTTTACAGGGGATTATGGCTACACCTTC
TRBD2	NA	TRBV27	TRBJ2-5	CASSRGVLETQYF	TGTGCCAGCAGTCGGGGGGTTTTGGAGACCCAGTACTTC
TRBD2	NA	TRBV23-1	TRBJ2-1	CASSLDPAGGNEQFF	TGCGCCAGCAGTCTGGACCCGGCGGGAGGCAATGAGCAGTTCTTC
TRBD1	NA	TRBV11-1	TRBJ1-2	CASSPRDRANYGYTF	TGTGCCAGCAGCCCGAGGGACAGGGCTAACTATGGCTACACCTTC
NA	NA	TRBV27	TRBJ2-1	CASSLSPSVGLVRNEQFF	TGTGCCAGCAGTTTATCCCCCTCTGTTGGGCTAGTACGTAATGAGCAGTTCTTC
NA	NA	TRBV5-4	TRBJ1-2	CAYQTGRGNYGYTF	TGTGCCTACCAAACAGGGCGAGGTAACTATGGCTACACCTTC
NA	once	TRBV5-4	TRBJ2-7	CASSQGGYEQYF	TGTGCCAGCAGCCAAGGGGGATACGAGCAGTACTTC
NA	NA	TRBV6-6	TRBJ1-1	CASSYGTVNTEAFF	TGTGCCAGCAGTTATGGGACGGTAAACACTGAAGCTTTCTTT
NA	NA	TRBV27	TRBJ1-1	CASSAGGPRNTEAFF	TGTGCCAGCAGTGCGGGGGGACCCCGGAACACTGAAGCTTTCTTT
NA	NA	TRBV27	TRBJ1-5	CASRPGRVNQPQHF	TGTGCCAGTCGTCCGGGACGGGTGAATCAGCCCCAGCATTTT
TRBD1	NA	TRBV28	TRBJ1-2	CASKLLQGVGGYTF	TGTGCCAGCAAGCTCTTACAGGGGGTTGGTGGCTACACCTTC
TRBD2	few	TRBV27	TRBJ2-1	CATWTSGLYNEQFF	TGTGCCACCTGGACTAGCGGTCTTTACAATGAGCAGTTCTTC
NA	few	TRBV9	TRBJ1-5	CASSVASQGNQPQHF	TGTGCCAGCAGCGTAGCCTCACAGGGCAATCAGCCCCAGCATTTT
TRBD1	once	TRBV9	TRBJ2-5	CASSVRGQVLGETQYF	TGTGCCAGCAGCGTACGGGGACAGGTATTGGGAGAGACCCAGTACTTC
TRBD2	once	TRBV5-1	TRBJ2-7	CASSLLDRVLAGGKYEQYF	TGCGCCAGCAGCCTACTGGACAGGGTACTAGCGGGAGGAAAATACGAGCAGTACTTC